Sequencing of this T cell receptor (beta chain) was carried out in a study of Ad26.COV2.S vaccination and SARS-CoV-2 variants. Whole-study findings and limits: Among vaccine recipients, spike-specific TCR breadth exceeded that of placebo recipients.

Repertoires were generated with immunoSEQ multiplex PCR, while TCRdb's copy carries only in-frame clones and drops some. In the table there are roughly 140,000 clones, 86% of which are singletons. Of note for this clone: Its antigen is unidentified.

This receptor was identified in a human donor who had recovered from COVID-19. The material sequenced was peripheral blood, taken after recovery from COVID-19.

CDR3 nucleotides: TGTGCCAGCTCACAAGACAGGGGACGGGCCGGGGAGCTGTTTTTT. Translating it yields CASSQDRGRAGELFF. The chain has TRBV18 and TRBJ2-2, with 8 bases lining up with TRBD1. Per the germline V gene, CDR1 is KGHSH and CDR2 is LQKENI. The CDR3 is 15 amino acids. J was trimmed by 6 bases and V by 4 bases; bases with no gene match: 7.